This T cell receptor (beta chain) appears in the sequencing data of a study of cytomegalovirus exposure and HLA in healthy donors. The PCR had 60 Vbeta and 13 Jbeta primers. The table came from immunoSEQ multiplex PCR; TCRdb's copy has only in-frame clones and leaves some out. The sample yields 150,000 to 200,000 clones, 75% to 80% seen once. V lost 3 bases, J lost 5 bases, and 16 bases lay in between. In germline, CDR1 is SNHLY, CDR2 FYNNEI. This CDR3 region has 15 residues. Sequenced material: PBMCs. The J gene is TRBJ2-5, the V gene TRBV2; D is possibly TRBD1 (5 bases). The TCR comes from a man aged 35 to 55 in good health and CMV-seropositive. The CDR3 protein is CASSDVRGLPETQYF. The CDR3 DNA follows: TGTGCCAGCAGTGATGTAAGGGGCCTACCTGAGACCCAGTACTTC.